The sequence of this T cell receptor (beta chain) was determined in a study of blood T cells in healthy people across ages. This CDR3 comprises 14 residues. The ends lost 4 bases at V and 2 bases at J; junction bases unmatched: 4. The germline V gene has CDR1 DFQATT and CDR2 SNEGSKA (reference sequence). Turning to this clonotype: What it recognizes is unknown.

Study-wide findings and caveats: Long-lived donors carried more naive CD4+ cells and greater diversity than aged donors. The unsorted PBMCs prevented any conclusive comparison of naive versus antigen-experienced cells. A strong correlation was seen between TCR beta diversity and naive T cell percentage.

With a J-beta primer mix and a sample-barcoded 5' primer, a second PCR ran roughly 7 to 11 cycles. TCRdb re-called the 5' RACE reads with MiXCR, one entry per CDR3 protein. This table has 700,000 or so distinct CDR3 sequences, about a fifth appearing once. Isolation per sample recovered at least 6 million PBMCs. Material: blood. The TCR was taken from a man between 65 and 79 years old in good health. V gene TRBV20-1 combines with J gene TRBJ2-1; 8 bases are a match to TRBD2. The CDR3 sequence is CSATQRGTYNEQFF. In nucleotides, the CDR3 is TGCAGTGCTACCCAGCGGGGGACCTACAATGAGCAGTTCTTC.